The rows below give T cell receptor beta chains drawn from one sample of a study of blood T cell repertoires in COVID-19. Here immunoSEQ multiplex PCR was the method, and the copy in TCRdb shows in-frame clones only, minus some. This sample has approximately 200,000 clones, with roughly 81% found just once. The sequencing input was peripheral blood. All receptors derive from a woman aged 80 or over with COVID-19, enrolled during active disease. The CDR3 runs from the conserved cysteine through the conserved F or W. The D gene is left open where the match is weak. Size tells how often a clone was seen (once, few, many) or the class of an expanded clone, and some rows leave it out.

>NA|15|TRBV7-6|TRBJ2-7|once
TGTGCCAGCAGCTTAGTCGCAAGTTTGTCAGACGAGCAGTACTTC
CASSLVASLSDEQYF
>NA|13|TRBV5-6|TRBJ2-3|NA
TGTGCCAGCAGCTGGACTTACACAGATACGCAGTATTTT
CASSWTYTDTQYF
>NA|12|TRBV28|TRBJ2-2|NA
TGTGCCGGTCAGGGGAACACCGGGGAGCTGTTTTTT
CAGQGNTGELFF
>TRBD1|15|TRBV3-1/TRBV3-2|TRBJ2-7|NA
TGTGCCAGCAGCCCTAGGACAGGGGGTATGTACGAGCAGTACTTC
CASSPRTGGMYEQYF
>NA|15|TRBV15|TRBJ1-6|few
TGTGCCACCAGCAGGAGGGCGGGTTACAATTCACCCCTCCACTTT
CATSRRAGYNSPLHF
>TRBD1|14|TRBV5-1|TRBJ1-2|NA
TGCGCCAGCAGCTTCACAGGGGATGACTATGGCTACACCTTC
CASSFTGDDYGYTF
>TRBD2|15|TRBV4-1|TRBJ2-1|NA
TGCGCCAGCAGCCAAGCAGAAGCGGGGTTCAATGAGCAGTTCTTC
CASSQAEAGFNEQFF
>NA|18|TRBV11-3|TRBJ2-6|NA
TGTGCCAGCAGACCGGACACCTGGCTCCTCTCTGGGGCCAACGTCCTGACTTTC
CASRPDTWLLSGANVLTF
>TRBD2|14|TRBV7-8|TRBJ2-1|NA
TGTGCCAGCAGCCCTAGCGGGAGAGCGGGGGAGCAGTTCTTC
CASSPSGRAGEQFF
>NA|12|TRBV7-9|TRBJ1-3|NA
TGTGCCAGCGCCCCGGGGGGAAACACCATATATTTT
CASAPGGNTIYF
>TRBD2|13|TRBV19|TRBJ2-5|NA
TGTGCCAGTAGTATGGGAGGGACAGAGACCCAGTACTTC
CASSMGGTETQYF
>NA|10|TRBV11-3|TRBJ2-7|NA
TGTGCCTGGCGGGTCTACGAGCAGTACTTC
CAWRVYEQYF
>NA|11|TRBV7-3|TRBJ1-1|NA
TGTGCCAGCAGCTCTAACACTGAAGCTTTCTTT
CASSSNTEAFF